This TCR beta chain was identified during a study of glioma-infiltrating T cells. Overall study findings and caveats: CDR3 overlap between tissue and blood was very small. Gliomas, especially low-grade, showed above-expected tissue-blood divergence; non-neoplastic patients showed below.

This CDR3 region has 13 residues. Germline-derived CDR1 and CDR2 are MDHEN and SYDVKM. TCR alpha and beta CDR3 regions were amplified from RNA using iRepertoire nested multiplex PCR. One-step reverse transcription and amplification started from around 100-400 ng of tissue mRNA or PBMC total RNA. In TCRdb, the multiplex PCR reads were re-called with MiXCR into one record per CDR3 protein. The data show under 200,000 distinct CDR3 sequences, around 40% seen once. Notes on this clonotype: Antigen unknown. The junction shows a germline mismatch at one end, possibly a read error.

This chain links TRBV28 with TRBJ2-7; tentative D call: TRBD2 (6 bases). This clonotype originated in a human donor with low-grade glioma or glioblastoma, undergoing nonglioma brain surgery, or in good health (not recorded which). Specimen: glioma tissue, nonneoplastic brain tissue, or PBMCs (not recorded which). Written as DNA, the CDR3 is TGTGCCACACGGGGGACGCCCTCCTGCGAGCAGTACTTC. It specifies CATRGTPSCEQYF.